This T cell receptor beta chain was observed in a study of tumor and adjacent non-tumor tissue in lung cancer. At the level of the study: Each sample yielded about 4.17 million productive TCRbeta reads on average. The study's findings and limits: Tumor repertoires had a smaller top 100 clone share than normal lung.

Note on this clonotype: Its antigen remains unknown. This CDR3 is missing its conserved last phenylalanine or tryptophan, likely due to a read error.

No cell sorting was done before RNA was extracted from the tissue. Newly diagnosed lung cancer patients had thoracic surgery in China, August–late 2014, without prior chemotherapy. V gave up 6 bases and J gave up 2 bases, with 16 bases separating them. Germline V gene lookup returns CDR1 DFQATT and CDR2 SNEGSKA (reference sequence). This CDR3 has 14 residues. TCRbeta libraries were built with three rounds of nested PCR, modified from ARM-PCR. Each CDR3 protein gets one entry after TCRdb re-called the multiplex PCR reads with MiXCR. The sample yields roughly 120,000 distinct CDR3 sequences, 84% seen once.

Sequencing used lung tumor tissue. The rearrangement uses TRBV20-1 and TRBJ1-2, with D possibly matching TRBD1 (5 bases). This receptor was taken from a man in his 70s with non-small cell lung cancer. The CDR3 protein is CSAPRGMENYGYTL. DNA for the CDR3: TGCAGTGCCCCTAGGGGTATGGAGAACTATGGCTACACCCTC.